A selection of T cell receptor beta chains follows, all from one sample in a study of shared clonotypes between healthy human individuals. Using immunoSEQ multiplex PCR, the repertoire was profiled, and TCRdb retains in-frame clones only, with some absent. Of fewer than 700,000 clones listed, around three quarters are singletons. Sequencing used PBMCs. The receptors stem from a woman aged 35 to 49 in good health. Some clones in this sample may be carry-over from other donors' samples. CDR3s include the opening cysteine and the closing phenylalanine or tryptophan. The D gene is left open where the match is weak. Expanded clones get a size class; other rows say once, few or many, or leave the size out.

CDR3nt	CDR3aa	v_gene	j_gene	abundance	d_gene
TGTGCCAGTCGAGAATATCTAGCGGGAGGGTTTAGGCCCGGGGAGCTGTTTTTT	CASREYLAGGFRPGELFF	TRBV19	TRBJ2-2	.	TRBD2
TGCGCCAGCAGCCAAGACCGTAGGACAGGGGGGTATCAGCCCCAGCATTTT	CASSQDRRTGGYQPQHF	TRBV4-1	TRBJ1-5	few	TRBD1
TGTGCCAGCAGTTTATATCTGTGGCCCCAGCATTTT	CASSLYLWPQHF	TRBV28	TRBJ1-5	few	.
TGTGCCAGCAGCGCAACTAGACAGGGGATTGAGCAGTTCTTC	CASSATRQGIEQFF	TRBV2	TRBJ2-1	.	TRBD1
TGTGCCAGCAGTTTGTCCCAGAGGGAGCAGTACTTC	CASSLSQREQYF	TRBV28	TRBJ2-7	.	.
TGTGCCAGCAGCTACTGGACTAGAGGGAGCGAGCAGTTCTTC	CASSYWTRGSEQFF	TRBV7-3	TRBJ2-1	.	TRBD2
TGTGCCAGCAGCCGTTCTAATGAGCAGTTCTTC	CASSRSNEQFF	TRBV14	TRBJ2-1	.	.
TGTGCCATTACCAGGGGGCAGGGGAACCCTTACAATGAGCAGTTCTTC	CAITRGQGNPYNEQFF	TRBV10-3	TRBJ2-1	.	TRBD1
TGTGCCTGGAGGACTAGCCGCACAGATACGCAGTATTTT	CAWRTSRTDTQYF	TRBV30	TRBJ2-3	.	TRBD2
TGTGCCACCAGCCCGGGGGGCCTAGCGGTTATGGGAGAGACCCAGTACTTC	CATSPGGLAVMGETQYF	TRBV15	TRBJ2-5	.	.
TGTGCCAGCTCACCGGGCAGAGGCTACGAGCAGTACTTC	CASSPGRGYEQYF	TRBV18	TRBJ2-7	.	.
TGCGCCAGCAGCCTGGGAGGCGGGTTGGGAAACATTCAGTACTTC	CASSLGGGLGNIQYF	TRBV5-1	TRBJ2-4	.	.
TGCGCCAGCAGCTTGGCCGAGAGGGTGAACACCGGGGAGCTGTTTTTT	CASSLAERVNTGELFF	TRBV5-1	TRBJ2-2	.	.
TGTGCCAGCAGCCAAATAGGACGGATTAATGAAAAACTGTTTTTT	CASSQIGRINEKLFF	TRBV28	TRBJ1-4	few	.
TGTGCCAGCACTGGACAGATCCTCCCCACAGATACGCAGTATTTT	CASTGQILPTDTQYF	TRBV2	TRBJ2-3	few	.
TGCGCCAGCAGCTTGGTAGGGGAGGCTGGCTACACCTTC	CASSLVGEAGYTF	TRBV5-1	TRBJ1-2	.	.
TGTGCCAGCAGCTTGCTTCGACTAGCGAGGAATGAGCAGTTCTTC	CASSLLRLARNEQFF	TRBV7-8	TRBJ2-1	few	TRBD2
TGTGCCAGCCGAAATTCGCAGGGAGGGCATGAGCAGTTCTTC	CASRNSQGGHEQFF	TRBV2	TRBJ2-1	.	TRBD2
TGTGCCAGTGCCGGACCGATGAACACCGGGGAGCTGTTTTTT	CASAGPMNTGELFF	TRBV2	TRBJ2-2	.	.
TGTGCCAGCAGCTTAGAGGCCTCCCGGACCCATTACGAGCAGTACTTC	CASSLEASRTHYEQYF	TRBV7-9	TRBJ2-7	.	.
TGTGCCAGCAACAGGGGACAGGACTTCCAAGAGACCCAGTACTTC	CASNRGQDFQETQYF	TRBV13	TRBJ2-5	.	TRBD1
TGTGCCATCAGTGAGCGGGGGGCAAACACTGAAGCTTTCTTT	CAISERGANTEAFF	TRBV10-3	TRBJ1-1	.	.
TGCGCCAGCAGCTTGGCCTTAGGTCAAGAGACCCAGTACTTC	CASSLALGQETQYF	TRBV5-1	TRBJ2-5	.	.
TGTGCCAGCAGTCTAGCGACAGGCAACACTGAAGCTTTCTTT	CASSLATGNTEAFF	TRBV10-3	TRBJ1-1	once	.
TGTGCCAGCAGCTCGCCGGGACTAGCGGGAGCAAATGAGCAGTTCTTC	CASSSPGLAGANEQFF	TRBV7-2	TRBJ2-1	.	TRBD2
TGTGCCAGCTGGGGGGGAGGCAATCAGCCCCAGCATTTT	CASWGGGNQPQHF	TRBV2	TRBJ1-5	many	.
TGTGCCAGCACCCCACCGGGGACGGGAGAGACCCAGTACTTC	CASTPPGTGETQYF	TRBV6-5	TRBJ2-5	few	.
TGTGCCAGCAGTTTCCCGGACACTAGCAATCAGCCCCAGCATTTT	CASSFPDTSNQPQHF	TRBV28	TRBJ1-5	few	.
TGTGCTAGTAACGGGTTGAACACTGAAGCTTTCTTT	CASNGLNTEAFF	TRBV12-5	TRBJ1-1	.	.
TGTGCCAGCAGTATCTCGCGACGGGGAGACGGTGAAGCTTTCTTT	CASSISRRGDGEAFF	TRBV6-6	TRBJ1-1	.	.
TGTGTCAGCAGCTCCGTGGGCAACACCGGGGAGCTGTTTTTT	CVSSSVGNTGELFF	TRBV5-4	TRBJ2-2	.	.
TGTGCCAGCAGCCTCCAAGGCGTAGGACTAGCGGGAGTAAATGAGCAGTTCTTC	CASSLQGVGLAGVNEQFF	TRBV11-1	TRBJ2-1	few	TRBD2
TGTGCCAGCAGTTTAGGACAGAAAAATGGCTACACCTTC	CASSLGQKNGYTF	TRBV27	TRBJ1-2	.	.
TGCAGCGTTGAACTGGGGATCCATGAGCAGTTCTTC	CSVELGIHEQFF	TRBV29-1	TRBJ2-1	.	.
TGCAGCGTTGGACAGAACACCGGGGAGCTGTTTTTT	CSVGQNTGELFF	TRBV29-1	TRBJ2-2	.	.
TGTGCCAGCTCGCGTACTAGCGGGACGATTGGAGATACGCAGTATTTT	CASSRTSGTIGDTQYF	TRBV18	TRBJ2-3	.	TRBD2
TGTGCCAGCAGACCTACTGCCTCGGGCGATCAGCCCCAGCATTTT	CASRPTASGDQPQHF	TRBV2	TRBJ1-5	.	.
TGTGCCAGCAGTTACCTAACTAGCGGGGCAGATACGCAGTATTTT	CASSYLTSGADTQYF	TRBV6-5	TRBJ2-3	.	TRBD2
TGTGCCAGCAGTTACTCGATTCTCGGGAACACTGAAGCTTTCTTT	CASSYSILGNTEAFF	TRBV6-5	TRBJ1-1	.	.
TGTGCCAGCAGCTTATCCTCCATCCCCGAGCAGTACTTC	CASSLSSIPEQYF	TRBV7-9	TRBJ2-7	.	.
TGTGCCAGCAGCTTGGATCTCTCTGGGGCCAACGTCCTGACTTTC	CASSLDLSGANVLTF	TRBV5-6	TRBJ2-6	.	.
TGTGCCAGCAGCGTAGGAGTAAGGAAGAACACTGAAGCTTTCTTT	CASSVGVRKNTEAFF	TRBV9	TRBJ1-1	few	.
TGTGCCAGCAGTGAGGACTACAATGAGCAGTTCTTC	CASSEDYNEQFF	TRBV2	TRBJ2-1	.	.
TGTGCCAGCAGTCCCGTGGGCCCAGAGACCCAGTACTTC	CASSPVGPETQYF	TRBV6-1	TRBJ2-5	.	.
TGTGCCACCGACCGGACTAGCAGCCAAGAGACCCAGTACTTC	CATDRTSSQETQYF	TRBV28	TRBJ2-5	.	TRBD2
TGCAGCGCCTCCGGGGGTTGGGGAATGAACACTGAAGCTTTCTTT	CSASGGWGMNTEAFF	TRBV29-1	TRBJ1-1	.	.
TGTGCCAGCAGCGGACTAGCGGAGAGCACAGATACGCAGTATTTT	CASSGLAESTDTQYF	TRBV25-1	TRBJ2-3	.	TRBD2
TGCGCCAGCAGCCGTCAGGGTACCGGGGAGCTGTTTTTT	CASSRQGTGELFF	TRBV10-1	TRBJ2-2	.	.
TGTGCCAGCAGCTTATCGGCGGGAGCCTACGAGCAGTACTTC	CASSLSAGAYEQYF	TRBV7-6	TRBJ2-7	once	TRBD2
TGTGCCAGCAGCCCAGGGTCGGGCAGGGAGTACGGCTATGGCTACACCTTC	CASSPGSGREYGYGYTF	TRBV5-8	TRBJ1-2	.	.
TGTGCCTGGAGTGTAGGGCTAGCGGGAGGTGGATACGAGCAGTACTTC	CAWSVGLAGGGYEQYF	TRBV30	TRBJ2-7	few	TRBD2
TGTGCCAGCAGCTTAGAGGGAGGGCCCCGTGAGCAGTTCTTC	CASSLEGGPREQFF	TRBV7-9	TRBJ2-1	once	TRBD2
TGTGCCAGCAGTCTACTTGATACCGGGACAGGGGCCTCTGGAAACACCATATATTTT	CASSLLDTGTGASGNTIYF	TRBV2	TRBJ1-3	.	TRBD1
TGTGCCAGCAGTGAGGGGGCCCGAGTAGACATTCAGTACTTC	CASSEGARVDIQYF	TRBV2	TRBJ2-4	.	.
TGCGCCAGCAGTTTTCCTCCTTCTAGAAAGACCTATGGCTACACCTTC	CASSFPPSRKTYGYTF	TRBV10-2	TRBJ1-2	.	.
TGTGCCAGCAGTTACGGGCCGATAGCAACTAATGAAAAACTGTTTTTT	CASSYGPIATNEKLFF	TRBV6-6	TRBJ1-4	few	.
TGTGCCAGCTCCCCGGCCGTCGGAGATACGCAGTATTTT	CASSPAVGDTQYF	TRBV18	TRBJ2-3	once	.
TGTGCCATCAGTCTAGGGGAGGAGCTGTTTTTT	CAISLGEELFF	TRBV10-3	TRBJ2-2	.	.
TGTGCCACCTCGCCCTTGTCCGGGGAGCTGTTTTTT	CATSPLSGELFF	TRBV19	TRBJ2-2	.	.